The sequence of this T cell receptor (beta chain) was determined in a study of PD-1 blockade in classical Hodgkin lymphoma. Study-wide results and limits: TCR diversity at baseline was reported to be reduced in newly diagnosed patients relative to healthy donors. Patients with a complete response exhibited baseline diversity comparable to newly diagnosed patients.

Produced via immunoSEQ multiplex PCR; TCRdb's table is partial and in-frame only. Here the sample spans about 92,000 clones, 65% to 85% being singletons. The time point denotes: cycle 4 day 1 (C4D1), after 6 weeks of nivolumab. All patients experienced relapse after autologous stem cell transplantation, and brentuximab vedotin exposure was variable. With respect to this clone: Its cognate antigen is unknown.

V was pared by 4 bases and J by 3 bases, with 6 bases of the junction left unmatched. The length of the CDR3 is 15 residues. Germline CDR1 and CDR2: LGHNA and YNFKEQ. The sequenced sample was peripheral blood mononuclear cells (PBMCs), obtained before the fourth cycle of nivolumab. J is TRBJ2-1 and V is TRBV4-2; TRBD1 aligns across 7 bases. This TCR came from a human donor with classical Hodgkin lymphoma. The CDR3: CASSPDRFVYNEQFF. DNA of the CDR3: TGTGCCAGCAGCCCGGACAGGTTCGTCTACAATGAGCAGTTCTTC.